The 9 T cell receptor beta chains presented below share a single source sample, sequenced in a study of regulatory T cells in long-lasting Graves disease. Specified time point: newly diagnosed GD, antithyroid drugs for less than 3 months. Extracted PBMC RNA gave rise to the TCR library. According to the study, TCR beta libraries were built with iRepertoire HTBI primers and CDR3-region Arm-PCR. One entry per CDR3 protein, called by TCRdb with MiXCR from the multiplex PCR reads. The sample has 500,000 or so distinct CDR3 sequences; around 15% are singletons. These same records also appear under a second study, on T cells in Graves' hyperthyroidism and ophthalmopathy.

The sequenced sample was peripheral blood mononuclear cells (PBMCs), obtained at new diagnosis, from a patient treated with antithyroid drugs. Receptors originate from a man aged 40-55 years with Graves disease.

A few counts support this clonotype. The chain uses TRBV28 and TRBJ2-7, with 7 bases aligning to TRBD2. Germline V CDR1 and CDR2: MDHEN, SYDVKM. The CDR3 runs to 15 residues. V was clipped by 3 bases and J by 1 base; unmatched bases: 6. In DNA, the CDR3 is TGTGCCAGCAGTTTTCGGGGGAGGGATTCCTACGAGCAGTACTTC. Residues: CASSFRGRDSYEQYF.

This clonotype was seen only a few times. For the CDR3, the DNA is TGTGCCAGCCGTGGAGGGTTGGTCCCTTTGTCCCAGCATTTT. It is translated as CASRGGLVPLSQHF. This chain joins TRBV28 and TRBJ1-5; D uncertain. CDR3 length: 14 residues. Germline V gene lookup returns CDR1 MDHEN and CDR2 SYDVKM. Trimming stripped 8 bases from V and 11 bases from J, with 22 bases between.

V usage is TRBV7-9 and J usage is TRBJ2-2, with 10 bases aligning to TRBD2. Germline V gene lookup returns CDR1 SEHNR and CDR2 FQNEAQ (reference sequence). The CDR3 spans 14 residues. Germline trimming cut 5 bases from V and 5 bases from J; bases unmatched to any gene: 2. The DNA of the CDR3 is TGTGCCAGCAGCATACTAGCGGGAACCGGGGAGCTGTTTTTT. This encodes CASSILAGTGELFF.

This clonotype appeared many times. The rearrangement joins TRBV12-3 or TRBV12-4 to TRBJ2-1, with D perhaps TRBD2 (6 bases). This CDR3 contains 14 residues. The V gene lost 6 bases and the J gene lost 7 bases, with 16 bases spanning the gap. CDR3 in amino acids: CASRTGTWNNEQFF. The CDR3 nucleotides read TGTGCCAGCAGAACCGGGACTTGGAATAATGAGCAGTTCTTC.

As DNA, the CDR3 is TGTGCCAGTAGTATAGTTAGAACGAATGAGCAGTTCTTC. Its protein product is CASSIVRTNEQFF. This sequence joins TRBV19 and TRBJ2-1; D gene unclear. There are 13 residues in the CDR3. From germline, CDR1 is LNHDA and CDR2 SQIVND (reference sequence). V lost 1 base to trimming and J lost 7 bases, with 8 bases between them. Supplemented by reference TRBV19 and TRBJ2-1, the full variable domain reads DGGITQSPKYLFRKEGQNVTLSCEQNLNHDAMYWYRQDPGQGLRLIYYSQIVNDFQKGDIAEGYSVSREKKESFPLTVTSAQKNPTAFYLCASSIVRTNEQFFGPGTRLTVL.

As for this clonotype: A much larger clone differs from this one at a single base, so this may be a read error. V gene TRBV3-1 combines with J gene TRBJ2-1; no clear D. Germline-derived CDR1 and CDR2 are LGHDT and YNNKEL (reference sequence). This CDR3 region has 17 residues. CDR3 in amino acids: CASSQDLGPNSYNGQFF. The DNA for the CDR3 is TGTGCCAGCAGCCAAGATCTCGGGCCCAACTCCTACAATGGGCAGTTCTTC.

The chain links TRBV24-1 to TRBJ2-7; tentative D call: TRBD2 (5 bases). Germline CDR1 reads KGHDR; CDR2 reads SFDVKD. This CDR3 has 14 residues. V lost 4 bases and J 5 bases, leaving 14 bases between the germline ends. The CDR3 DNA is TGTGCCACCAGTGACCCGGGGAAGCTAAACGAGCAGTACTTC. Translating it yields CATSDPGKLNEQYF.

This clonotype was picked up many times. The chain joins TRBV29-1 to TRBJ1-1, with no clear D. V was shortened by 0 bases and J by 1 base, with 6 bases between the two germline ends. The CDR3 is made up of 13 amino acids. CDR1 is SQVTM and CDR2 is ANQGSEA in the germline V gene. The CDR3 here is CSVEEGGNTEAFF. The CDR3 DNA follows: TGCAGCGTTGAAGAGGGAGGGAACACTGAAGCTTTCTTT. Variable domain in full (rest from reference TRBV29-1 and TRBJ1-1): SAVISQKPSRDICQRGTSLTIQCQVDSQVTMMFWYRQQPGQSLTLIATANQGSEATYESGFVIDKFPISRPNLTFSTLTVSNMSPEDSSIYLCSVEEGGNTEAFFGQGTRLTVV.

This clonotype was detected ten times or more. For the CDR3, the DNA is TGCAGCGTTGAAGGTTCAGGCTTTAGGAATGAGCAGTTCTTC. It translates to CSVEGSGFRNEQFF. This chain uses TRBV29-1 with TRBJ2-1; unclear D gene. The germline V and J ends were trimmed by 1 base and 7 bases, with 14 bases remaining between them. This CDR3 comprises 14 residues. CDR1 and CDR2 (germline): SQVTM, ANQGSEA.